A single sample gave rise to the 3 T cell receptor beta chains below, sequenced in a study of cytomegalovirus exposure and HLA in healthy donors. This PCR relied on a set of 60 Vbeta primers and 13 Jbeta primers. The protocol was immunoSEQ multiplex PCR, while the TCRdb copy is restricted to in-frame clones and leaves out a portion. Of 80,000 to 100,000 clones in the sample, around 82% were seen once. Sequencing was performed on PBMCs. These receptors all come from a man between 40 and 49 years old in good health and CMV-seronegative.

The CDR3 here is CASSYQTGTYEQYF. DNA of the CDR3: TGTGCCAGCAGTTACCAGACAGGTACATACGAGCAGTACTTC. The chain recombines TRBV6-6 with TRBJ2-7, with D maybe TRBD1 (6 bases). Germline assignment: CDR1 MNHNY and CDR2 SVGAGI (reference sequence). V lost 2 bases to trimming and J lost 4 bases, with 12 bases between them. The CDR3 covers 14 residues.

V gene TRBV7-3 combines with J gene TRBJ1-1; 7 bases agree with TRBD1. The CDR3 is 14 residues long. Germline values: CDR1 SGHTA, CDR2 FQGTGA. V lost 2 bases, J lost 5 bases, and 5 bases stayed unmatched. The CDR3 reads CASSLYARGTEAFF. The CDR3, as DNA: TGTGCCAGCAGCTTATATGCCAGGGGGACTGAAGCTTTCTTT.

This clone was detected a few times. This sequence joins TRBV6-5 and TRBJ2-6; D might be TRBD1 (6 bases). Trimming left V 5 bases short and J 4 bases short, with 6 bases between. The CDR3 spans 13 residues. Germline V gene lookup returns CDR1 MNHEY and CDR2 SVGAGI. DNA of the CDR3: TGTGCCAGCAGTACAGGGGGGGCCAACGTCCTGACTTTC. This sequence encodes CASSTGGANVLTF.